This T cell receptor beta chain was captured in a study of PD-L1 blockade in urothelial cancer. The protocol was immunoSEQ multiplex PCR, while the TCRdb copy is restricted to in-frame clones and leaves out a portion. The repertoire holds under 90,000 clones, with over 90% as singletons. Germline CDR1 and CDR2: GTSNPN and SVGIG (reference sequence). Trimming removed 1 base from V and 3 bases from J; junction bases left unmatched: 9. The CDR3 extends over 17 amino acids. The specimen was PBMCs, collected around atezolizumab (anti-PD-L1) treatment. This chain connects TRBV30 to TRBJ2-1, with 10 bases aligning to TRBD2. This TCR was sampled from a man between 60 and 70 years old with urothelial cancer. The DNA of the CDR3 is TGTGCCTGGAGTGGAACCAAGCGGGAGGGTTACTACAATGAGCAGTTCTTC. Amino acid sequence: CAWSGTKREGYYNEQFF.